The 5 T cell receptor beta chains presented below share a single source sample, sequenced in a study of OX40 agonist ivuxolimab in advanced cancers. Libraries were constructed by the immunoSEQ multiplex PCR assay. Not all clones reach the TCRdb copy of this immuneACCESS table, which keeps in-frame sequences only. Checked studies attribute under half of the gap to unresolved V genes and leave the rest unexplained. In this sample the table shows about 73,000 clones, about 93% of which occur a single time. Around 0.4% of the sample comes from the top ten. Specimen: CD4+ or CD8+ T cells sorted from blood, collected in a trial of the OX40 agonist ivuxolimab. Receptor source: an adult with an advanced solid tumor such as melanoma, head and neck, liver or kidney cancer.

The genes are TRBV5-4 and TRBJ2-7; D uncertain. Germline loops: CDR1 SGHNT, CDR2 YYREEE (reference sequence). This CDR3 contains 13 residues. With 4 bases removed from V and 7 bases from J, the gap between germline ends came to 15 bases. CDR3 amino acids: CASSIVSSREQYF. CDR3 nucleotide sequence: TGTGCCAGCAGCATAGTGTCTTCTAGGGAGCAGTACTTC. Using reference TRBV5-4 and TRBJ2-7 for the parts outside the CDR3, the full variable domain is ETGVTQSPTHLIKTRGQQVTLRCSSQSGHNTVSWYQQALGQGPQFIFQYYREEENGRGNFPPRFSGLQFPNYSSELNVNALELDDSALYLCASSIVSSREQYFGPGTRLTVT.

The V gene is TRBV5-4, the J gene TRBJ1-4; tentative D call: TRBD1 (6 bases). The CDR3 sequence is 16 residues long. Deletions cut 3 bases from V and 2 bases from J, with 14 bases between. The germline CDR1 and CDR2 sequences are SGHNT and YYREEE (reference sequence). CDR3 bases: TGTGCCAGCAGCTGGGGTACGGGGGGCACTAATGAAAAACTGTTTTTT. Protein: CASSWGTGGTNEKLFF.

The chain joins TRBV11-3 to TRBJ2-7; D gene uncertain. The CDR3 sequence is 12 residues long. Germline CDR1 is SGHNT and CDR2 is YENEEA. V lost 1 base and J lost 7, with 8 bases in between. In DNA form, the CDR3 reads TGTGCCAGCAGCTTAGGAAGCAGTGAGCAGTACTTC. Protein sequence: CASSLGSSEQYF.

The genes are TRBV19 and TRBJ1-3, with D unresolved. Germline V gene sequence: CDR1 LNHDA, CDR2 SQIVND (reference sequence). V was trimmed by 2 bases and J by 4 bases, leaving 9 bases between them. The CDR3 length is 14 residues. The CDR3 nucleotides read TGTGCCAGTAGTATACGCGGTTCCGGAAACACCATATATTTT. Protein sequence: CASSIRGSGNTIYF.

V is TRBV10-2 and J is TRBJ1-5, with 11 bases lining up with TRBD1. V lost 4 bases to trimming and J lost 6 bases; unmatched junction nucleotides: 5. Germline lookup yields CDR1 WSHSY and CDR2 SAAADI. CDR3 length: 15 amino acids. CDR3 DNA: TGCGCCAGCAGTGGGCCGGGACAGGGGGGTCAGCCCCAGCATTTT. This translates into CASSGPGQGGQPQHF.